The 13 T cell receptor beta chains below all came from one sample that was sequenced in a study of blood T cell repertoires in COVID-19 (dated by TCRdb to the early 2020s). Receptor amplification or capture employed the immunoSEQ multiplex PCR assay. TCRdb holds this immuneACCESS table with in-frame rearrangements only. Some clones are missing; in checked studies, unresolved V genes explain under half, and the rest has no known cause. The table for this sample lists 250,000 to 350,000 clones; about nine tenths of them were counted only once. Of the sample, 8% to 13% is held by the ten largest clones. The material sequenced was PBMCs or T cells enriched from blood (not recorded which). The receptors originated from a woman younger than 35 who had recovered from COVID-19.

The chain joins TRBV5-5 to TRBJ2-1, with TRBD2 matching over 9 bases. CDR1 is SGHKS, CDR2 YYEKEE, per germline (reference sequence). V trimming: 5 bases; J trimming: 1 base; junction bases outside the gene matches: 4. This CDR3 is 15 amino acids long. The CDR3 loop reads CASSLTSGSYNEQFF. CDR3 bases: TGTGCCAGCAGTCTGACTAGCGGATCCTACAATGAGCAGTTCTTC.

V and J are TRBV18 and TRBJ1-1; no clear D. Germline lookup yields CDR1 KGHSH and CDR2 LQKENI. V was cut by 0 bases and J by 3 bases, with 5 bases left in between. This CDR3 spans 13 amino acids. The DNA for the CDR3 is TGTGCCAGCTCACCACCAGGAGACACTGAAGCTTTCTTT. Protein sequence: CASSPPGDTEAFF.

This chain uses TRBV6-4 with TRBJ1-2; D not certain. The V and J ends lost 0 bases and 7 bases respectively, with 9 bases between them. The CDR3 is 13 amino acids. Germline V gives CDR1 MRHNA, CDR2 SNTAGT. The CDR3 is CASSDSRVTGYTF. The CDR3 DNA reads TGTGCCAGCAGTGACTCGAGGGTCACTGGCTACACCTTC.

The chain recombines TRBV21-1 with TRBJ1-2; whether TRBD1, the table's D call, matches the DNA was not checked. TRBV21-1 is marked as a pseudogene. The CDR3 sequence is 16 residues long. CDR3: CASSPRHPKSNYGYTF. The CDR3 DNA follows: TGTGCCAGCAGCCCGCGACACCCGAAATCTAACTATGGCTACACCTTC.

V and J are TRBV27 and TRBJ2-7; 7 bases fit TRBD1. Germline V CDR1 and CDR2: MNHEY, SMNVEV (reference sequence). The CDR3 is made up of 14 amino acids. V shed 1 base, J shed 3 bases, and the junction held 3 bases outside the gene matches. In DNA form, the CDR3 reads TGTGCCAGCAGTTTATATGCAGGGGGCTACGAGCAGTACTTC. It encodes CASSLYAGGYEQYF.

V and J are TRBV6-5 and TRBJ1-5; D unresolved. Trimming stripped 7 bases from V and 0 bases from J, with 10 bases between. The CDR3 is 14 amino acids. Per germline, CDR1 MNHEY and CDR2 SVGAGI. In nucleotides, the CDR3 is TGTGCCAGCATCGCCGGAGATAGCAATCAGCCCCAGCATTTT. Encoded protein: CASIAGDSNQPQHF.

This sequence joins TRBV6-5 and TRBJ2-7, with TRBD1 as a possible D gene (6 bases). Trimming took off 6 bases at V and 3 bases at J, with 12 bases between the two ends. The CDR3 consists of 13 residues. From germline, CDR1 is MNHEY and CDR2 SVGAGI. CDR3 sequence (DNA): TGTGCCAGCAGGGGGGCGGGTCTCTACGAGCAGTACTTC. As protein: CASRGAGLYEQYF.

The CDR3 sequence: CATSKGPGGKDEQFF. The CDR3 DNA is TGTGCCACCAGCAAGGGTCCGGGAGGAAAGGATGAGCAGTTCTTC. V gene TRBV15 combines with J gene TRBJ2-1; 7 positions agree with TRBD2. The CDR3 contains 15 residues. Germline lookup yields CDR1 LNHNV and CDR2 YYDKDF (reference sequence). The J segment lost 8 bases and the V segment lost 4 bases, leaving 11 bases of the junction unmatched.

CDR3 DNA sequence: TGCGCCAGCAGACCGATTTTCCTCTTTTTAAAAAAACTTGCAACTAATGAAAAACTGTTTTTT. Translation gives CASRPIFLFLKKLATNEKLFF. The chain combines TRBV10-1 with TRBJ1-4; unclear D gene. Per the germline V gene, CDR1 is WNHNN and CDR2 is SYGVQD (reference sequence). Trimming left V 6 bases short and J 0 bases short, with 29 bases between. The length of the CDR3 is 21 residues.

This chain joins TRBV30 and TRBJ1-1; D possibly corresponds to TRBD1 (6 bases). Trimming took 4 bases from V and 4 from J, leaving 25 bases between them. Germline values: CDR1 GTSNPN, CDR2 SVGIG (reference sequence). The CDR3 contains 17 residues. CDR3 residues: CAWNRARGAQGGTEAFF. The CDR3 DNA is TGTGCCTGGAATCGGGCCCGGGGGGCGCAGGGTGGCACTGAAGCTTTCTTT.

The chain recombines TRBV27 with TRBJ1-1, with D tentatively TRBD1 (6 bases). Per the germline V gene, CDR1 is MNHEY and CDR2 is SMNVEV (reference sequence). The CDR3 spans 15 residues. V gave up 5 bases and J gave up 1 base, with 14 bases separating them. The CDR3 loop is CASSPNRVGNTEAFF. The CDR3 DNA reads TGTGCCAGCAGTCCGAACAGGGTAGGGAACACTGAAGCTTTCTTT.

This chain uses TRBV2 with TRBJ1-4; D is undetermined. There are 15 residues in the CDR3. CDR1 is SNHLY, CDR2 FYNNEI, per germline. Trimming took off 6 bases at V and 0 bases at J, with 11 bases between the two ends. The CDR3: CASRAGIATNEKLFF. The DNA of the CDR3 is TGTGCCAGCAGAGCGGGAATTGCAACTAATGAAAAACTGTTTTTT.

The genes are TRBV18 and TRBJ2-1, with D perhaps TRBD1 (6 bases). The CDR3 totals 16 residues. Trimming removed 2 bases from V and 7 bases from J, with 18 bases in between. Looked up from germline, CDR1 is KGHSH and CDR2 is LQKENI. In DNA, the CDR3 is TGTGCCAGCTCACCAGTTATTCGGACAGTGGAAAATGAGCAGTTCTTC. It codes for CASSPVIRTVENEQFF.